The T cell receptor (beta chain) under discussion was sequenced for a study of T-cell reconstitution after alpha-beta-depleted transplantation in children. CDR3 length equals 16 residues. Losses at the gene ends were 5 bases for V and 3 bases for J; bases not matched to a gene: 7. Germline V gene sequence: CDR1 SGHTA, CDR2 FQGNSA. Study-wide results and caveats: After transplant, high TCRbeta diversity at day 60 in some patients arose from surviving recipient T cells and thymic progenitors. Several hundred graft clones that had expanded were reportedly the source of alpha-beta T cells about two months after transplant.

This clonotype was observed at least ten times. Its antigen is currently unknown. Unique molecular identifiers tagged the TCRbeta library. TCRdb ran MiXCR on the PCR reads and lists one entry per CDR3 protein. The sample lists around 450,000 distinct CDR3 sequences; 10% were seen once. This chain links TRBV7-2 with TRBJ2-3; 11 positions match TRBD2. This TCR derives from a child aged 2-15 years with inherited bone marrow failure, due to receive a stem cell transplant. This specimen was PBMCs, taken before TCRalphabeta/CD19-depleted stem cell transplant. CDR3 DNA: TGTGCCAGCAGCCCCTTACTAGCGGGAGCGACAGATACGCAGTATTTT. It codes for CASSPLLAGATDTQYF.